This TCR beta chain is from a study of identical twins. The sample holds many counts of this clonotype. TCRdb reanalysed the 5' RACE reads using MiXCR and keeps one entry per CDR3 protein. Of 450,000 to 650,000 distinct CDR3 sequences listed, just under 10% are singletons. This CDR3 region has 16 residues. The germline V gene encodes CDR1 SGHNT and CDR2 YYREEE (reference sequence). The V end was cut by 2 bases, the J end by 3 bases, with 16 bases between. These data also featured in a second study, about yellow fever vaccine responses in identical twins.

V usage is TRBV5-4 and J usage is TRBJ2-3, with D perhaps TRBD2 (5 bases). The sequenced material came from PBMCs. The sequence was obtained from a woman younger than 30 in good health. Here the CDR3 reads CASSFRALAETDTQYF. The CDR3 bases are TGTGCCAGCAGCTTTAGAGCGCTAGCAGAGACAGATACGCAGTATTTT.